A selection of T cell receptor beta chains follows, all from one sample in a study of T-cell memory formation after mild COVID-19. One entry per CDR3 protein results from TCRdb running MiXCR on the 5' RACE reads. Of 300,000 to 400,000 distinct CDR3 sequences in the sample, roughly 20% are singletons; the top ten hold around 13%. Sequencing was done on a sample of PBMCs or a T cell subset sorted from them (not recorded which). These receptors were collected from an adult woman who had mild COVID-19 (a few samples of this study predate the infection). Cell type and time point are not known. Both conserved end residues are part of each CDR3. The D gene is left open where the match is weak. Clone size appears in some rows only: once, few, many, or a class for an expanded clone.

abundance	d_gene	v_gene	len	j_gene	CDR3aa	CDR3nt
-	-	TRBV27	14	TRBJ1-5	CASSWRRGSQPQHF	TGTGCCAGCAGTTGGCGCAGAGGGTCTCAGCCCCAGCATTTT
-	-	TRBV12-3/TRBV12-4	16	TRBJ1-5	CASSLAGQAPNQPQHF	TGTGCCAGCAGTTTAGCTGGTCAGGCCCCCAATCAGCCCCAGCATTTT
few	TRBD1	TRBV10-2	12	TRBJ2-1	CASWTGANEQFF	TGCGCCAGTTGGACAGGAGCTAATGAGCAGTTCTTC
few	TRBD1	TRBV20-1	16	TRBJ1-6	CSARDRWGTDNSPLHF	TGCAGTGCTAGAGATCGCTGGGGGACAGATAATTCACCCCTCCACTTT
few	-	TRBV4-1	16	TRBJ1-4	CASSPLFGQGQEKLFF	TGCGCCAGCAGCCCGCTGTTCGGACAAGGGCAGGAAAAACTGTTTTTT
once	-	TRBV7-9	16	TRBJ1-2	CASSLVTTEATYGYTF	TGTGCCAGCAGCTTAGTAACGACAGAAGCTACCTATGGCTACACCTTC
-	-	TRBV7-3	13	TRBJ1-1	CASSSQPNTEAFF	TGTGCCAGCAGCTCACAGCCGAACACTGAAGCTTTCTTT
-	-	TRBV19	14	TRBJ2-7	CASSIQAGNYEQYF	TGTGCCAGTAGTATTCAGGCAGGTAACTACGAGCAGTACTTC
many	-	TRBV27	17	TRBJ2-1	CASSPRLRHSSYNEQFF	TGTGCCAGCAGTCCCCGACTCCGACACAGCTCCTACAATGAGCAGTTCTTC
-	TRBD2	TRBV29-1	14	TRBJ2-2	CSVVAGANTGELFF	TGCAGCGTTGTGGCGGGAGCGAACACCGGGGAGCTGTTTTTT
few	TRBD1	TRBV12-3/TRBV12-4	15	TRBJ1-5	CASRMTGHSNQPQHF	TGTGCCAGCAGGATGACAGGGCATAGCAATCAGCCCCAGCATTTT
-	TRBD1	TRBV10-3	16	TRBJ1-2	CAISESPGQDNYGYTF	TGTGCCATCAGTGAGTCACCGGGACAGGACAACTATGGCTACACCTTC
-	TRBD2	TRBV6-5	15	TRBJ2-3	CASSYFTSGTDTQYF	TGTGCCAGCAGTTACTTTACTAGCGGCACAGATACGCAGTATTTT
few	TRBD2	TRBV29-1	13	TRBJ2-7	CSVVGGGYYEQYF	TGCAGCGTTGTTGGCGGGGGATACTACGAGCAGTACTTC
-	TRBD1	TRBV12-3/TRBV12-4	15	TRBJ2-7	CASSLRQGGNYEQYF	TGTGCCAGCAGTTTAAGACAGGGGGGTAACTACGAGCAGTACTTC
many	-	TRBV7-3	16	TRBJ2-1	CASSPLGSFSYNEQFF	TGTGCCAGCAGCCCCCTAGGGAGTTTCTCCTACAATGAGCAGTTCTTC
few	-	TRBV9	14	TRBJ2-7	CASSVGRGIGEQYF	TGTGCCAGCAGCGTAGGTAGGGGAATCGGGGAGCAGTACTTC
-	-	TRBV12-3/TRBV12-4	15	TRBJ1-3	CASIFEGSSGNTIYF	TGTGCCAGCATTTTTGAGGGCAGCTCTGGAAACACCATATATTTT
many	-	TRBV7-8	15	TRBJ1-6	CASSFGGDRNSPLHF	TGTGCCAGCAGCTTCGGGGGCGACAGGAATTCACCCCTCCACTTT
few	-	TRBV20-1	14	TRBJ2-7	CSAREVQAVGEQYF	TGCAGTGCTAGAGAAGTCCAGGCCGTGGGCGAGCAGTACTTC
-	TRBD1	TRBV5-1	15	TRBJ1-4	CASSNRTGGFEKLFF	TGCGCCAGCAGCAACCGGACAGGGGGCTTTGAAAAACTGTTTTTT
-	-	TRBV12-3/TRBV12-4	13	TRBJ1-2	CASSLFGAHGYTF	TGTGCCAGCAGCCTCTTTGGGGCCCATGGCTACACCTTC
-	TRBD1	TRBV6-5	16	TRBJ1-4	CASSYSKGGRGEKLFF	TGTGCCAGCAGTTACTCGAAAGGGGGCAGGGGTGAAAAACTGTTTTTT
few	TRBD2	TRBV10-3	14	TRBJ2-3	CAISVGLALDTQYF	TGTGCCATCAGTGTGGGACTAGCGCTGGATACGCAGTATTTT
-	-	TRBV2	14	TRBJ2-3	CASSVLAGADTQYF	TGTGCCAGCAGTGTTCTAGCAGGGGCAGATACGCAGTATTTT
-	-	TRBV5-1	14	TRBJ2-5	CASSFTGSGETQYF	TGCGCCAGCAGCTTCACAGGGTCTGGCGAGACCCAGTACTTC
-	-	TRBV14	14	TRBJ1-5	CASSRSNSNQPQHF	TGTGCCAGCAGCCGGTCGAATAGCAATCAGCCCCAGCATTTT
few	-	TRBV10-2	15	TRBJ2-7	CASSESGGAWYEQYF	TGCGCCAGCAGTGAGTCGGGGGGCGCGTGGTACGAGCAGTACTTC
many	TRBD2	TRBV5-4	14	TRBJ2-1	CASSGTSGNNEQFF	TGTGCCAGCAGTGGGACTAGCGGGAACAATGAGCAGTTCTTC
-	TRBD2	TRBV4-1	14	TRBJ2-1	CASSPGLAGAEQFF	TGCGCCAGCAGCCCGGGACTAGCGGGAGCTGAGCAGTTCTTC
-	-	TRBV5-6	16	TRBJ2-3	CASRKEGGGVTDTQYF	TGTGCCAGCAGAAAAGAGGGTGGCGGGGTAACAGATACGCAGTATTTT
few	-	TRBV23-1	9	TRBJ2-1	CASKHEQFF	TGCGCCTCTAAGCATGAGCAGTTCTTC
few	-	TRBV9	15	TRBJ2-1	CASTSLIAGANEQFF	TGTGCCAGCACCTCGCTAATAGCTGGGGCCAATGAGCAGTTCTTC
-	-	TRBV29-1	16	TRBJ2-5	CSAQAGPLVGKETQYF	TGCAGCGCCCAAGCTGGACCTCTGGTAGGGAAAGAGACCCAGTACTTC
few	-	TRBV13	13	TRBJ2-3	CASSSTLGDTQYF	TGTGCCAGCAGCTCAACACTAGGGGATACGCAGTATTTT
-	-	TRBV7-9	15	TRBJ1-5	CASSLRGGGNQPQHF	TGTGCCAGCAGCTTAAGGGGAGGGGGCAATCAGCCCCAGCATTTT
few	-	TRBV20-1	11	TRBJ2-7	CSALSPYEQYF	TGCAGTGCGCTGAGCCCTTACGAGCAGTACTTC